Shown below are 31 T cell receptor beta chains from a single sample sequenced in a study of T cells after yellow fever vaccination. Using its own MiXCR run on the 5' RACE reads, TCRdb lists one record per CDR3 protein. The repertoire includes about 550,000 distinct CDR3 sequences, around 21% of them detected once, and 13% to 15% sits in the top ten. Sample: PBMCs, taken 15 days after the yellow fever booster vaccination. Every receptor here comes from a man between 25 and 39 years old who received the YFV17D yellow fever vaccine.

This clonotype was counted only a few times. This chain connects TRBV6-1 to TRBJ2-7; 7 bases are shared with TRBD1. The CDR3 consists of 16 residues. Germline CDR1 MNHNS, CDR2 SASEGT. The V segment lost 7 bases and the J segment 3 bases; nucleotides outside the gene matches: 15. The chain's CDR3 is CASKPLRWTGVYEQYF. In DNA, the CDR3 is TGTGCCAGCAAACCACTCCGCTGGACAGGTGTCTACGAGCAGTACTTC.

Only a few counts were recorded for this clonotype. The DNA for the CDR3 is TGCAGCGTAGCACTAGCGCTCTCCTACGAGCAGTACTTC. This codes for CSVALALSYEQYF. The chain employs TRBV29-1 and TRBJ2-7, with 7 nucleotides matching TRBD2. Germline V lookup: CDR1 SQVTM, CDR2 ANQGSEA. V was clipped by 6 bases and J by 0 bases; unmatched bases: 5. The CDR3 spans 13 residues.

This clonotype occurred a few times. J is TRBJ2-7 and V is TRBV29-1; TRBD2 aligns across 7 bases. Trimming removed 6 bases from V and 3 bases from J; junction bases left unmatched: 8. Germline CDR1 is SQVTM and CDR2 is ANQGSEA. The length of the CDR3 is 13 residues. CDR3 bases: TGCAGCGTAGCTAGCGGAGAGGGCTACGAGCAGTACTTC. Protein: CSVASGEGYEQYF.

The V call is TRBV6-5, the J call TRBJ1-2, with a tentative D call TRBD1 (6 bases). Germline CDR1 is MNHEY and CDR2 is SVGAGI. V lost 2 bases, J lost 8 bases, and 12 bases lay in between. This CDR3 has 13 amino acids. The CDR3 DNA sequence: TGTGCCAGCAGTTACGCGGGGGGGCTCGGCTACACCTTC. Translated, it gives CASSYAGGLGYTF.

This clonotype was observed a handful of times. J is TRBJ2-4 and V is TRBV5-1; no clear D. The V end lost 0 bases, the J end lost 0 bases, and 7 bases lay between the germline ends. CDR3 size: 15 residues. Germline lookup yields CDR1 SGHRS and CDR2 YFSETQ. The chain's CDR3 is CASSLEGLAKNIQYF. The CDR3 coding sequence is TGCGCCAGCAGCTTGGAGGGATTAGCCAAAAACATTCAGTACTTC.

In DNA form, the CDR3 reads TGTGCCAGCAGTTTTTCGGCTTTCTGGGCGGCTCGGGAAAAACTGTTTTTT. Its protein is CASSFSAFWAAREKLFF. The chain links TRBV27 to TRBJ1-4; no firm D call. The CDR3 is 17 amino acids. Trimming stripped 3 bases from V and 8 bases from J, with 22 bases between. Per germline, CDR1 MNHEY and CDR2 SMNVEV (reference sequence).

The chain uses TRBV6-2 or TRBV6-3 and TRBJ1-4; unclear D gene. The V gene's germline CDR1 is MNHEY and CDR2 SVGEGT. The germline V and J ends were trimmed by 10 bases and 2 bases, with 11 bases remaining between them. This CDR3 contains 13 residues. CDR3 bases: TGTGCCACACAGAGGACGACTAATGAAAAACTGTTTTTT. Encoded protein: CATQRTTNEKLFF.

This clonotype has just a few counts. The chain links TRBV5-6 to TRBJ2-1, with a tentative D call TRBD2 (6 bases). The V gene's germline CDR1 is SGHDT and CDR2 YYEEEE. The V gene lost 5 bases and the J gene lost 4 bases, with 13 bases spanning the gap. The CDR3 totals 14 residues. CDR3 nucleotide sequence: TGTGCCAGCAGTCGAGTTAGCGGTTACAATGAGCAGTTCTTC. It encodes CASSRVSGYNEQFF.

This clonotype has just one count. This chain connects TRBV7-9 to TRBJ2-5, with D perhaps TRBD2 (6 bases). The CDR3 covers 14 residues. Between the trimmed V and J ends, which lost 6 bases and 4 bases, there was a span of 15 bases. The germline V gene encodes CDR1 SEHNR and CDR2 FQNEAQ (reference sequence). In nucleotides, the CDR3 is TGTGCCAGCAGAAGGAGCGGGTCAGTAGAGACCCAGTACTTC. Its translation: CASRRSGSVETQYF.

The CDR3 protein is CASSTLAGGINEQFF. The CDR3 DNA reads TGTGCCAGCAGTACCCTAGCGGGAGGGATCAATGAGCAGTTCTTC. The chain joins TRBV27 to TRBJ2-1; 12 bases line up with TRBD2. In germline, CDR1 is MNHEY, CDR2 SMNVEV (reference sequence). The ends lost 5 bases at V and 6 bases at J; junction bases unmatched: 5. The CDR3 sequence is 15 residues long.

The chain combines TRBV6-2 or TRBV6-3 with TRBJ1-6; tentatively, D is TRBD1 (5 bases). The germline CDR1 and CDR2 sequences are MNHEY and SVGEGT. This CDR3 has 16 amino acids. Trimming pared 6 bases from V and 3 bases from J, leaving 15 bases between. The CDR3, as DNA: TGTGCCAGCAGAGGGGCTTCACTGAACTATAATTCACCCCTCCACTTT. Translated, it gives CASRGASLNYNSPLHF.

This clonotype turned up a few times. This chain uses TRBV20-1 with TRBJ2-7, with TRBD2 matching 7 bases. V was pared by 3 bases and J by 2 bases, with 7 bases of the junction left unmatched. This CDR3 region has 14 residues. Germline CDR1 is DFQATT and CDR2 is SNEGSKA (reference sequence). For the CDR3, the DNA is TGCAGTGCTAGCGGGTTGGGGGGGGCCTACGAGCAGTACTTC. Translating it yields CSASGLGGAYEQYF.

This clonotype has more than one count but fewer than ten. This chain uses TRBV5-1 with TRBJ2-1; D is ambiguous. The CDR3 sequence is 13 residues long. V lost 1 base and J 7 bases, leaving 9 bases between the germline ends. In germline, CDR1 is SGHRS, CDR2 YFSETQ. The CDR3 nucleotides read TGCGCCAGCAGCTTGTTAAGCGAGAATGAGCAGTTCTTC. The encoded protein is CASSLLSENEQFF. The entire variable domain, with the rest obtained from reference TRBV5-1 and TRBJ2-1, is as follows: KAGVTQTPRYLIKTRGQQVTLSCSPISGHRSVSWYQQTPGQGLQFLFEYFSETQRNKGNFPGRFSGRQFSNSRSEMNVSTLELGDSALYLCASSLLSENEQFFGPGTRLTVL.

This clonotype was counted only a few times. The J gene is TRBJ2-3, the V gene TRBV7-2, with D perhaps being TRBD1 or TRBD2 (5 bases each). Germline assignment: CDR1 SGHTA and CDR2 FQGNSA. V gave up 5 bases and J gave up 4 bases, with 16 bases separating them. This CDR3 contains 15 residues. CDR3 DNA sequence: TGTGCCAGCAGCCCACAGGACTCCCTCGCAGATACGCAGTATTTT. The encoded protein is CASSPQDSLADTQYF.

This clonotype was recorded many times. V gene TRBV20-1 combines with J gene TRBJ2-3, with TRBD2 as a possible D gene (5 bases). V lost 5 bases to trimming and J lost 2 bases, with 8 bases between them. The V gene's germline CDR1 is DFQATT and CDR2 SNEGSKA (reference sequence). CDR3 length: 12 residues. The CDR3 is CSAARDTDTQYF. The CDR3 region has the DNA TGCAGTGCTGCACGGGACACAGATACGCAGTATTTT.

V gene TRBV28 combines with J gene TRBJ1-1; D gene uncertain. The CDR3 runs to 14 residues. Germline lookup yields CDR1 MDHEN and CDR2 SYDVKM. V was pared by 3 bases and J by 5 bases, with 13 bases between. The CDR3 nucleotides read TGTGCCAGCAGTTTTTTTTCGTGGGAAACTGAAGCTTTCTTT. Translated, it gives CASSFFSWETEAFF.

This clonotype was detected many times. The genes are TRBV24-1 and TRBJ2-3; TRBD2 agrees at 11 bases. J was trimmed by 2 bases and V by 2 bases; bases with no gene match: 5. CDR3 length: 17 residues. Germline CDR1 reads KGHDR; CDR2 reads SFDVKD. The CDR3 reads CATSDSPSGRPTDTQYF. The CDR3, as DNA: TGTGCCACCAGTGATTCTCCTAGCGGGAGGCCCACAGATACGCAGTATTTT.

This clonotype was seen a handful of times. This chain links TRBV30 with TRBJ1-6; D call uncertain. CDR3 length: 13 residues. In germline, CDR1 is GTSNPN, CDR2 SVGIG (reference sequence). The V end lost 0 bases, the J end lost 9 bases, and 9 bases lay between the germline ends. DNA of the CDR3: TGTGCCTGGAGTGTAGGAGAAACTTCACCCCTCCACTTT. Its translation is CAWSVGETSPLHF.

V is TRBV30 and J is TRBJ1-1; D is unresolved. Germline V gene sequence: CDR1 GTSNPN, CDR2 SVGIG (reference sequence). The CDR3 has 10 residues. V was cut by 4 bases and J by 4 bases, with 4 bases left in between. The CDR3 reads CAWIRTEAFF. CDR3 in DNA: TGTGCCTGGATTCGCACTGAAGCTTTCTTT.

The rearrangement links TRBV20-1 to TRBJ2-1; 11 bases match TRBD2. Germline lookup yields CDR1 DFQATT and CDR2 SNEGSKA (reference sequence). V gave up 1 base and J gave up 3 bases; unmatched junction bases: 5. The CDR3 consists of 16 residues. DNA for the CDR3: TGCAGTGCTAGAGCAACCACTAGCGGGAGCTACAATGAGCAGTTCTTC. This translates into CSARATTSGSYNEQFF.

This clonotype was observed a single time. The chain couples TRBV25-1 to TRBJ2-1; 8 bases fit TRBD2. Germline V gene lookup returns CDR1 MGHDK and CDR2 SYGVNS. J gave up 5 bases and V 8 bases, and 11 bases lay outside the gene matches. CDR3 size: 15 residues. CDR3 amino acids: CASHGGAGDDNEQFF. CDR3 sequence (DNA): TGTGCCAGCCACGGGGGGGCGGGAGACGACAATGAGCAGTTCTTC.

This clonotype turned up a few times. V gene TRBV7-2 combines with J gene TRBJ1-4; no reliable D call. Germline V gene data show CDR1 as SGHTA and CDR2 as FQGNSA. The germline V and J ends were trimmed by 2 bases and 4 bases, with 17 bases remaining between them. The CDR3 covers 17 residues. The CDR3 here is CASSLTGFSAFNEKLFF. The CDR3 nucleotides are TGTGCCAGCAGCTTAACGGGATTCTCAGCCTTTAATGAAAAACTGTTTTTT.

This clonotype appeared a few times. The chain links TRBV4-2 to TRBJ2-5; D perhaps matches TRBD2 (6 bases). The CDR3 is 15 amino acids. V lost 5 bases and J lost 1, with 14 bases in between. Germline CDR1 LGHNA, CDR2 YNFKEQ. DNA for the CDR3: TGTGCCAGCAGCAGAACGGGAGTAGGCCAAGAGACCCAGTACTTC. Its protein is CASSRTGVGQETQYF.

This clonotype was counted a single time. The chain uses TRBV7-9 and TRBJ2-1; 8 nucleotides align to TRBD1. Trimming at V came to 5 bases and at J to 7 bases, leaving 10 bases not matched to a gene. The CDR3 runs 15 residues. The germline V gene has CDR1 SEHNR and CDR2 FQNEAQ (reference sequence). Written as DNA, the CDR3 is TGTGCCAGCAGCCCCGGGCAGGGGGCGCATAATGAGCAGTTCTTC. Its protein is CASSPGQGAHNEQFF. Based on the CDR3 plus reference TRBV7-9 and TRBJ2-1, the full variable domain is DTGVSQNPRHKITKRGQNVTFRCDPISEHNRLYWYRQTLGQGPEFLTYFQNEAQLEKSRLLSDRFSAERPKGSFSTLEIQRTEQGDSAMYLCASSPGQGAHNEQFFGPGTRLTVL.

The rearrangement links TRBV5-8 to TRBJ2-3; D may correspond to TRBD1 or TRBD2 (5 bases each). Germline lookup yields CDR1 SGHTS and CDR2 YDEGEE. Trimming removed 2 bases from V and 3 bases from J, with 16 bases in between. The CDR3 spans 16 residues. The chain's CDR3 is CASSLIGGALTDTQYF. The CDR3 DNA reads TGTGCCAGCAGCTTAATTGGGGGAGCCCTAACAGATACGCAGTATTTT. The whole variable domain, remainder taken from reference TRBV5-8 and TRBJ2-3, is EAGVTQSPTHLIKTRGQQATLRCSPISGHTSVYWYQQALGLGLQFLLWYDEGEERNRGNFPPRFSGRQFPNYSSELNVNALELEDSALYLCASSLIGGALTDTQYFGPGTRLTVL.

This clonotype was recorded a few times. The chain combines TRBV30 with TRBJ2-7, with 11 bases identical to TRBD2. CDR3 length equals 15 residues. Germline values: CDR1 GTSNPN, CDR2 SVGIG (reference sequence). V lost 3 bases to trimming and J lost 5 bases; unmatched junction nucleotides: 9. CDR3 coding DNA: TGTGCCTGGAGGGCCGGGACTAGCGGCCCGAACGAGCAGTACTTC. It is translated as CAWRAGTSGPNEQYF.

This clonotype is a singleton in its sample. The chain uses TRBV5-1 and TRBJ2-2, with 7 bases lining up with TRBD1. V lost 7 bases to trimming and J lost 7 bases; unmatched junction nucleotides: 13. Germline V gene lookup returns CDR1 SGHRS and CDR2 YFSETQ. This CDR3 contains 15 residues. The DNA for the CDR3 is TGCGCCAGCTGTACAAACCAGGGGGAAGGCGGGGAGCTGTTTTTT. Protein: CASCTNQGEGGELFF.

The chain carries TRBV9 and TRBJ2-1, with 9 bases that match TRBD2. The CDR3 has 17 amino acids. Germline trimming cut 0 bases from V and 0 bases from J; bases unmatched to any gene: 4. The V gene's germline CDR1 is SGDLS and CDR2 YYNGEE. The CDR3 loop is CASSVDASGASYNEQFF. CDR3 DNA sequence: TGTGCCAGCAGCGTAGATGCTAGCGGGGCCTCCTACAATGAGCAGTTCTTC.

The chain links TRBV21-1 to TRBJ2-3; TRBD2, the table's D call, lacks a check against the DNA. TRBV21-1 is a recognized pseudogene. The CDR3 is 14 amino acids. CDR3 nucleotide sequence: TGTGCCAGCCCTGTTGAGCGGGAGAAGAATACGCAGTATTTT. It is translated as CASPVEREKNTQYF.

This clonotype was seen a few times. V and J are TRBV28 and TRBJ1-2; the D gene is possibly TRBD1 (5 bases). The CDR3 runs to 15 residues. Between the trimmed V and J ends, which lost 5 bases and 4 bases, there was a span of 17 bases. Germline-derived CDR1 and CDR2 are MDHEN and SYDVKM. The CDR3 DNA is TGTGCCAGCAGTCCTAGGGGTGCAGGTACCTATGGCTACACCTTC. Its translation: CASSPRGAGTYGYTF.

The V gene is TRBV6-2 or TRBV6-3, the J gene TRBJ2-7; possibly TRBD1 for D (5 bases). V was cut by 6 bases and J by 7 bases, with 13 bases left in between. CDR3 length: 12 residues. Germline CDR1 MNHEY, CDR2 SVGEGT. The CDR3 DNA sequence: TGTGCCAGCAGCCGGACAAGGATGGAGCAGTACTTC. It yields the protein CASSRTRMEQYF.